This T cell receptor (beta chain) stems from a study of T cells expressing NK-cell markers. Across the whole study: It was sorted CD3+CD56-NKG2C+, CD3+CD56+NKG2C- and CD3+CD56+NKG2C+ T cells that provided the TCR beta repertoires. The authors sequenced eight donors, of whom seven were HCMV-seropositive and one was seronegative.

Study-level points and caveats: About 1.0-7.5% of CD8+ T cells in more than 5 donors belonged to dominant NKG2C+ clonotypes. A handful of donors showed these clonotypes also leading the CD3+CD56-NKG2C+ fraction.

From its re-call of the 5' RACE reads, TCRdb lists each CDR3 protein once, without DNA. There are about 440,000 distinct CDR3 sequences in the sample, with 7.3% held by the top ten. With respect to this clonotype: Its antigen is unidentified.

Germline V gene data show CDR1 as SGDLS and CDR2 as YYNGEE. There are 14 residues in the CDR3. Sample: blood T cells: a sorted CD56 or NKG2C T cell subset, CD4+ or CD8+ T cells, or bulk PBMC T cells (not recorded which). The TCR originated in a woman between 18 and 69 years old in good health. The chain couples TRBV9 to TRBJ2-2. The CDR3 reads CASSVDRSTGELFF.